The 22 T cell receptor beta chains given below trace back to one sample, sequenced in a study of Graves' ophthalmopathy and Graves' hyperthyroidism. RNA transcripts provided the template for amplifying TCR beta CDR3 regions. Amplification began with first-round RT-PCR using HTBI primers, then second-round multiplex PCR was performed. TCRdb redid the calling of the multiplex PCR reads with MiXCR, one entry per CDR3 protein. The table shows around 470,000 distinct CDR3 sequences, with 13% to 15% occurring only once. The specimen sequenced was blood. The source of these receptors is a woman aged 25 to 39 with Graves' ophthalmopathy.

This clonotype has a count of ten or more. J is TRBJ1-5 and V is TRBV28, with D uncertain. Per germline, CDR1 MDHEN and CDR2 SYDVKM. CDR3 length equals 13 residues. Trimming shortened V by 6 bases and J by 5 bases, and 11 bases separated the two germline ends. CDR3 amino acids: CASRRTADQPQHF. Written as DNA, the CDR3 is TGTGCCAGCAGGCGTACAGCAGATCAGCCCCAGCATTTT.

J is TRBJ2-7 and V is TRBV20-1; TRBD2 matches at 8 bases. Germline loops: CDR1 DFQATT, CDR2 SNEGSKA (reference sequence). The CDR3 runs to 13 residues. Trimming at V came to 7 bases and at J to 0 bases, leaving 5 bases not matched to a gene. The CDR3 here is CSVRGGHSYEQYF. The CDR3, as DNA: TGCAGTGTTCGGGGGGGCCACTCCTACGAGCAGTACTTC.

There are many counts of this clonotype. This chain uses TRBV20-1 with TRBJ1-5; 11 bases fit TRBD1. This CDR3 contains 16 residues. V shed 0 bases and J 6 bases; nucleotides not matched to a gene: 7. CDR1 and CDR2 from the germline V gene are DFQATT and SNEGSKA (reference sequence). The chain's CDR3 is CSARDPGQGAVQPQHF. CDR3 in DNA: TGCAGTGCTAGAGATCCAGGACAGGGGGCAGTTCAGCCCCAGCATTTT.

This clonotype was observed many times. V gene TRBV12-5 combines with J gene TRBJ2-7; TRBD2 is a possible D gene (6 bases). V was trimmed by 2 bases and J by 6 bases, leaving 11 bases between them. Germline V lookup: CDR1 LGHNT, CDR2 FRNRAP. This CDR3 comprises 13 residues. The CDR3 DNA reads TGTGCTAGTGGTTTGTCCCGGGAGCCCGAGCAGTACTTC. The encoded protein is CASGLSREPEQYF.

CDR3 region: CASSYFGGLNTGELFF. CDR3 coding DNA: TGTGCCAGCAGTTACTTTGGGGGCTTGAACACCGGGGAGCTGTTTTTT. The chain is built from TRBV6-5 and TRBJ2-2; D is possibly TRBD1 (6 bases). CDR3 length equals 16 residues. The V gene lost 1 base and the J gene lost 1 base, with 10 bases spanning the gap. Germline CDR1 reads MNHEY; CDR2 reads SVGAGI.

This clonotype was detected many times. V usage is TRBV7-2 and J usage is TRBJ2-3, with a weak D call TRBD2 (6 bases). V shed 8 bases and J shed 2 bases, with 11 bases lying between them. The V gene's germline CDR1 is SGHTA and CDR2 FQGNSA. There are 13 residues in the CDR3. The CDR3 sequence is CASGTWITDTQYF. CDR3 coding DNA: TGTGCCAGCGGGACTTGGATCACAGATACGCAGTATTTT.

The gene calls are TRBV6-1 and TRBJ2-5; 7 bases fit TRBD2. This CDR3 is built from 13 residues. Per the germline V gene, CDR1 is MNHNS and CDR2 is SASEGT. J gave up 7 bases and V 1 base, and 3 bases lay outside the gene matches. The CDR3 loop is CASSEVWGGTQYF. The CDR3 DNA reads TGTGCCAGCAGTGAAGTATGGGGGGGGACCCAGTACTTC.

Ten or more counts support this clonotype. J is TRBJ1-1 and V is TRBV11-1, with TRBD1 matching 7 bases. Unmatched junction bases numbered 13, after V lost 0 bases and J lost 0 bases. Germline V gene sequence: CDR1 SGHAT, CDR2 FQDESV (reference sequence). This CDR3 contains 19 residues. CDR3 region: CASSLARNRGRGMNTEAFF. CDR3 nucleotides: TGTGCCAGCAGCTTAGCGCGAAACAGGGGAAGAGGAATGAACACTGAAGCTTTCTTT.

This clonotype was seen repeatedly, ten times or more. V gene TRBV28 combines with J gene TRBJ2-1; D may be TRBD2 (6 bases). CDR1 MDHEN and CDR2 SYDVKM come from the germline V gene. Trimming shortened V by 2 bases and J by 2 bases, and 7 bases separated the two germline ends. This CDR3 comprises 14 residues. The CDR3 nucleotides read TGTGCCAGCAGTTTAGCGGGAACCTACAATGAGCAGTTCTTC. This codes for CASSLAGTYNEQFF.

This clonotype was counted at least ten times. The rearrangement links TRBV7-8 to TRBJ1-5, with 8 bases fitting TRBD1. J lost 0 bases, V lost 5 bases, and 6 bases had no gene match. Germline lookup yields CDR1 SGHVS and CDR2 FQNEAQ. This CDR3 is built from 16 residues. The CDR3 sequence: CASSPGTGYSNQPQHF. CDR3 DNA sequence: TGTGCCAGCAGCCCCGGGACAGGCTATAGCAATCAGCCCCAGCATTTT.

At least ten counts were recorded for this clonotype. V and J are TRBV6-5 and TRBJ1-2; weak D call: TRBD1 (5 bases). CDR1 and CDR2 from the germline V gene are MNHEY and SVGAGI. The CDR3 totals 15 residues. V lost 7 bases and J 0 bases, leaving 15 bases between the germline ends. CDR3 sequence: CASTSGGGSNYGYTF. The CDR3 coding sequence is TGTGCCAGCACCTCCGGGGGGGGATCTAACTATGGCTACACCTTC.

The sample holds many counts of this clonotype. The genes are TRBV6-5 and TRBJ1-1; D is ambiguous. With 0 bases removed from V and 1 base from J, the gap between germline ends came to 9 bases. This CDR3 is 15 amino acids long. Per germline, CDR1 MNHEY and CDR2 SVGAGI. CDR3 DNA: TGTGCCAGCAGTTACTCTTACCCCCCGAACACTGAAGCTTTCTTT. Its protein product is CASSYSYPPNTEAFF.

This clonotype was recorded a few times. The V and J genes are TRBV18 and TRBJ1-5; D gene ambiguous. The CDR3 totals 13 residues. The V end was cut by 8 bases, the J end by 3 bases, with 11 bases between. Looked up from germline, CDR1 is KGHSH and CDR2 is LQKENI. CDR3 region: CASTPGNNQPQHF. In DNA, the CDR3 is TGTGCCAGCACCCCGGGAAACAATCAGCCCCAGCATTTT.

In this sample, this clonotype turned up many times. The rearrangement joins TRBV6-5 to TRBJ2-7; no firm D call. Germline V lookup: CDR1 MNHEY, CDR2 SVGAGI. There are 14 residues in the CDR3. Trimming took off 0 bases at V and 0 bases at J, with 6 bases between the two ends. The CDR3 region has the DNA TGTGCCAGCAGTTACTCGAGTAGCTCCTACGAGCAGTACTTC. This sequence encodes CASSYSSSSYEQYF.

The chain combines TRBV20-1 with TRBJ1-1; D is uncertain. This CDR3 has 9 residues. V lost 4 bases and J 7 bases, leaving 4 bases between the germline ends. CDR1 is DFQATT and CDR2 is SNEGSKA in the germline V gene (reference sequence). As DNA, the CDR3 is TGCAGTGCTAATAATGAAGCTTTCTTT. It specifies CSANNEAFF.

In this sample, this clonotype turned up many times. The V and J genes are TRBV6-5 and TRBJ1-5, with no clear D. Trimming stripped 4 bases from V and 5 bases from J, with 9 bases between. This CDR3 contains 13 residues. Germline CDR1 is MNHEY and CDR2 is SVGAGI. Written as DNA, the CDR3 is TGTGCCAGCAGTTCTATAATACATCAGCCCCAGCATTTT. The encoded protein is CASSSIIHQPQHF.

This clonotype was counted many times. This chain joins TRBV28 and TRBJ2-5; D might be TRBD1 (6 bases). The V and J ends lost 2 bases and 3 bases respectively, with 19 bases between them. Per germline, CDR1 MDHEN and CDR2 SYDVKM. CDR3 size: 17 residues. The CDR3 here is CASSLGGTGAREETQYF. Here the CDR3 DNA reads TGTGCCAGCAGTTTAGGGGGCACCGGGGCAAGGGAAGAGACCCAGTACTTC.

DNA of the CDR3: TGCAGTGCTAGCCGGGTCTCACGCAATCAGCCCCAGCATTTT. This encodes CSASRVSRNQPQHF. J is TRBJ1-5 and V is TRBV20-1; D gene ambiguous. Germline V lookup: CDR1 DFQATT, CDR2 SNEGSKA (reference sequence). This CDR3 is 14 amino acids long. V dropped 3 bases and J dropped 2 bases, with 11 bases sitting between them.

At least ten counts were recorded for this clonotype. The gene calls are TRBV28 and TRBJ2-3, with D unresolved. Trimming took 7 bases from V and 4 from J, leaving 12 bases between them. Germline CDR1 MDHEN, CDR2 SYDVKM. The CDR3 has 13 amino acids. CDR3 loop: CASKDRPADTQYF. The DNA for the CDR3 is TGTGCCAGCAAAGACCGGCCCGCAGATACGCAGTATTTT. Full variable domain (outside the CDR3, taken from reference TRBV28 and TRBJ2-3): DVKVTQSSRYLVKRTGEKVFLECVQDMDHENMFWYRQDPGLGLRLIYFSYDVKMKEKGDIPEGYSVSREKKERFSLILESASTNQTSMYLCASKDRPADTQYFGPGTRLTVL.

This clonotype was detected ten times or more. This CDR3 is CASSLGRRGETQYF. The CDR3 region has the DNA TGTGCCAGCAGTTTGGGCAGGAGGGGGGAGACCCAGTACTTC. The rearrangement links TRBV12-3 or TRBV12-4 to TRBJ2-5; the D gene could be TRBD1 or TRBD2 (6 bases each). V was trimmed by 3 bases and J by 5 bases, leaving 13 bases between them. This CDR3 is 14 amino acids long.

This clonotype was seen a handful of times. V gene TRBV12-3 or TRBV12-4 combines with J gene TRBJ2-2; 9 bases match TRBD1. This CDR3 has 16 amino acids. With 7 bases clipped from V and 5 bases from J, the junction kept 11 bases outside the gene matches. CDR3 nucleotide sequence: TGTGCCAGCAATCCCCCTACGACAGGGGGTACCGGGGAGCTGTTTTTT. Encoded protein: CASNPPTTGGTGELFF.

This clonotype was detected ten times or more. J is TRBJ2-5 and V is TRBV27, with D perhaps TRBD2 (5 bases). Germline assignment: CDR1 MNHEY and CDR2 SMNVEV (reference sequence). This CDR3 is 15 amino acids long. Between the trimmed V and J ends, which lost 2 bases and 5 bases, there was a span of 15 bases. The CDR3 loop reads CASSLGAALGETQYF. DNA for the CDR3: TGTGCCAGCAGTTTAGGAGCGGCCCTGGGGGAGACCCAGTACTTC.